This T cell receptor (beta chain) was identified in a study of immune heterogeneity within non-small cell lung tumors. Across the study: The tumors comprised several squamous cell carcinomas, under twelve non-squamous carcinomas and 1 not otherwise specified. Notes on the study in general: Different tumor locations in one patient shared dominant CDR3 beta clonotypes yet harbored unique high-frequency clones. For local T-cell clonality, the correlation with local tumor mutational burden was moderate but significant (R roughly 0.34).

Germline CDR1 and CDR2: GTSNPN and SVGIG (reference sequence). The CDR3 consists of 13 residues. V lost 4 bases to trimming and J lost 4 bases, with 10 bases between them. At about 600 ng per sample, bulk tumor genomic DNA provided the template. Several biopsies were spaced far apart within each primary tumor and obtained as surgery took place. The cohort was untreated, with newly diagnosed non-small cell lung cancer undergoing curative surgery. Donor patients had newly diagnosed non-small cell lung cancer and were having surgery with curative intent. Only a few counts were recorded for this clonotype. What it binds is unknown. Multiplex PCR with 32 V and 13 J primers amplified TCR beta CDR3. TCRdb re-called the multiplex PCR reads with MiXCR, one entry per CDR3 protein. The profile shows 21,000 or so distinct CDR3 sequences, 25% to 30% of them singletons.

This chain links TRBV30 with TRBJ2-2; weak D call: TRBD2 (7 bases). Sequenced input: lung tumor tissue. The TCR sequence derives from a man aged 35 to 55 with non-small cell lung cancer. The DNA of the CDR3 is TGTGCCTGGATAGGGGGGGTCACCGGGGAGCTGTTTTTT. This encodes CAWIGGVTGELFF.